What follows describes a single T cell receptor beta chain. What it binds is unknown. This record comes from a study of T cell repertoires in cytomegalovirus infection. As for the study in general: It can be stated that public TCR beta signatures indicated CMV infection as well as a matching HLA type.

TCRdb reprocessed the reads via MiXCR and lists one record per CDR3 protein. Among 110,000 to 150,000 distinct CDR3 sequences listed, 32% were seen once. The germline V gene has CDR1 MNHEY and CDR2 SMNVEV (reference sequence). The CDR3 has 13 residues. Trimming shortened V by 6 bases and J by 5 bases, and 13 bases separated the two germline ends. Specimen: CD8+ T cells from cultured PBMCs, collected from culture after CMV antigen stimulation. This TCR came from a human donor in good health (CMV status not recorded). Some clones in this sample may be carry-over from other donors' samples. This chain links TRBV27 with TRBJ2-5; D perhaps matches TRBD2 (6 bases). The CDR3, as DNA: TGTGCCAGCAGCGACGGGACTGTGGAGACCCAGTACTTC. Translation gives CASSDGTVETQYF.